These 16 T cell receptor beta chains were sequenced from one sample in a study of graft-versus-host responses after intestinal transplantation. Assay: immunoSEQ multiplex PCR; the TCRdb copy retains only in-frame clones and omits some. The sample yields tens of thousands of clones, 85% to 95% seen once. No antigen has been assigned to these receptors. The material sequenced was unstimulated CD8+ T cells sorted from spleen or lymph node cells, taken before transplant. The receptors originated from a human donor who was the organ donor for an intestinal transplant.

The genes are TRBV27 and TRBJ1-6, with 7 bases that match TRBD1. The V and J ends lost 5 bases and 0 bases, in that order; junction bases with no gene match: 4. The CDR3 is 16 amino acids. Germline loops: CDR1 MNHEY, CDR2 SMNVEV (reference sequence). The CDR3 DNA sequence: TGTGCCAGCAGTAAGGGACAGAGCTCCTATAATTCACCCCTCCACTTT. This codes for CASSKGQSSYNSPLHF.

CDR3 region: CASSEPGTAYYGYTF. DNA for the CDR3: TGTGCCAGCAGCGAACCCGGGACAGCATACTATGGCTACACCTTC. This chain connects TRBV7-9 to TRBJ1-2; 7 nucleotides align to TRBD1. The V gene end was trimmed by 5 bases and the J gene end by 3 bases; junction bases not matched to a gene: 9. Germline values: CDR1 SEHNR, CDR2 FQNEAQ (reference sequence). There are 15 residues in the CDR3.

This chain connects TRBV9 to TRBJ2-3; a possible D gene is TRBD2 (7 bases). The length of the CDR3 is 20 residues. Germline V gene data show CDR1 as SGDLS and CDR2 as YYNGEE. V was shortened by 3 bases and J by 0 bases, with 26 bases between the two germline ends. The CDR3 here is CASSDHAGGGQLSSTDTQYF. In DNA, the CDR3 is TGTGCCAGCAGCGACCACGCTGGGGGGGGCCAGCTGTCTAGCACAGATACGCAGTATTTT.

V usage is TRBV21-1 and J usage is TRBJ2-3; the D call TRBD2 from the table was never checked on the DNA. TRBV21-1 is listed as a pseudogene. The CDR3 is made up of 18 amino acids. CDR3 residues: CASSKGLAGGRGTDTQYF. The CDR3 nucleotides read TGTGCCAGCAGCAAAGGACTAGCGGGGGGGCGTGGCACAGATACGCAGTATTTT.

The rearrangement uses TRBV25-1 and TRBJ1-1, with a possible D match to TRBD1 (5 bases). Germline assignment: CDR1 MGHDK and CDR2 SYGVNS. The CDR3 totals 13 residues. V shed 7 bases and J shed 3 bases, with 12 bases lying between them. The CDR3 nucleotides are TGTGCCAGCACCCCCCGGGGGTACACTGAAGCTTTCTTT. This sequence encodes CASTPRGYTEAFF.

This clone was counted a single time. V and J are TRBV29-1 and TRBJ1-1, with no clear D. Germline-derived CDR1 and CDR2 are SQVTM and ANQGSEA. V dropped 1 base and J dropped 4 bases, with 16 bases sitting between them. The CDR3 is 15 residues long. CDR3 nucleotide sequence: TGCAGCGTTGAAGGGGCCGGGTCCATCGTCACTGAAGCTTTCTTT. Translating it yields CSVEGAGSIVTEAFF.

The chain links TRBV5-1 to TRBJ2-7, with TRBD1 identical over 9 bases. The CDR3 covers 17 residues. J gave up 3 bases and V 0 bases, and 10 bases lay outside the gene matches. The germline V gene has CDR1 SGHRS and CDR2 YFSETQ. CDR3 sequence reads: CASSLGRTGAVLYEQYF. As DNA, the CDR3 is TGCGCCAGCAGCTTGGGCAGGACAGGGGCAGTCCTCTACGAGCAGTACTTC.

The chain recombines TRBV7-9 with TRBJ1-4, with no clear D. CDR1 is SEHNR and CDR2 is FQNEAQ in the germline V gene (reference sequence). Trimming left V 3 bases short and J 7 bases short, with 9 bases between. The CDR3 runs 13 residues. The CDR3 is CASSLEPREKLFF. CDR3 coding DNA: TGTGCCAGCAGCTTGGAACCGCGTGAAAAACTGTTTTTT. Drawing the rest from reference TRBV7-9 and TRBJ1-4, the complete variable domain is DTGVSQNPRHKITKRGQNVTFRCDPISEHNRLYWYRQTLGQGPEFLTYFQNEAQLEKSRLLSDRFSAERPKGSFSTLEIQRTEQGDSAMYLCASSLEPREKLFFGSGTQLSVL.

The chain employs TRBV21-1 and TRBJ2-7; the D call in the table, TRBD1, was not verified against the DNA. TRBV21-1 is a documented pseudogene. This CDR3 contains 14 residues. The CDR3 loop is CASSKYGRSHEQYF. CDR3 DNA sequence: TGTGCCAGCAGCAAATACGGCAGGTCCCACGAGCAGTACTTC.

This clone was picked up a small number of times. Here the CDR3 reads CASSSIGGASTDTQYF. For the CDR3, the DNA is TGTGCCAGCAGCTCGATAGGGGGGGCCTCCACAGATACGCAGTATTTT. The chain joins TRBV7-2 to TRBJ2-3; D is possibly TRBD2 (7 bases). The V and J ends lost 4 bases and 2 bases respectively, with 16 bases between them. CDR3 length equals 16 residues. Germline CDR1 and CDR2: SGHTA and FQGNSA.

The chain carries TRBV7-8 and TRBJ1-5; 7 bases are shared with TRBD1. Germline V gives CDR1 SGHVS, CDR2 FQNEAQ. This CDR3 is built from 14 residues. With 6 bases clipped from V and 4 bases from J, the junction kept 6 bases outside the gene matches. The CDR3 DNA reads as TGTGCCAGCAGAGCTACAGGGGCAAATCAGCCCCAGCATTTT. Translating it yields CASRATGANQPQHF.

The CDR3 nucleotides read TGTGCCAGCACCGATCGTCCAGGCGGAGACTACGAGCAGTACTTC. Protein product: CASTDRPGGDYEQYF. The chain carries TRBV2 and TRBJ2-7; no firm D call. The ends were cut back, 7 bases at V and 3 bases at J, with 19 bases in the middle. This CDR3 spans 15 amino acids. Germline V gene data show CDR1 as SNHLY and CDR2 as FYNNEI. Full variable domain (remainder filled in from reference TRBV2 and TRBJ2-7): EPEVTQTPSHQVTQMGQEVILRCVPISNHLYFYWYRQILGQKVEFLVSFYNNEISEKSEIFDDQFSVERPDGSNFTLKIRSTKLEDSAMYFCASTDRPGGDYEQYFGPGTRLTVT.

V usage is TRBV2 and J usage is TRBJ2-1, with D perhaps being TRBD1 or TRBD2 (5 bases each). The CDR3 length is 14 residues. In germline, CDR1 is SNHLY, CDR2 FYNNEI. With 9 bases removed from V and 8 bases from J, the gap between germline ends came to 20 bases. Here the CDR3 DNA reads TGTGCCAGAAATCAGGGAGACCTAGGGGATGAGCAGTTCTTC. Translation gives CARNQGDLGDEQFF. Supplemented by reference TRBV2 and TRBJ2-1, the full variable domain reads EPEVTQTPSHQVTQMGQEVILRCVPISNHLYFYWYRQILGQKVEFLVSFYNNEISEKSEIFDDQFSVERPDGSNFTLKIRSTKLEDSAMYFCARNQGDLGDEQFFGPGTRLTVL.

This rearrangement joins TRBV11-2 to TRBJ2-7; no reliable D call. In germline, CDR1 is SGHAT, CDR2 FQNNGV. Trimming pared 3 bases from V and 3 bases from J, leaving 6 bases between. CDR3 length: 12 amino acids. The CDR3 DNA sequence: TGTGCCAGCAGCTTCACAGACTACGAGCAGTACTTC. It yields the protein CASSFTDYEQYF.

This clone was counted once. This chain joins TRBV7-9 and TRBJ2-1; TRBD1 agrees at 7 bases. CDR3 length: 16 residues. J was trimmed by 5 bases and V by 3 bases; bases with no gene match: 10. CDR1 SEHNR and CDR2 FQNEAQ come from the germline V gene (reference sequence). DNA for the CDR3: TGTGCCAGCAGCTTTACGACAGGGCGACGGAACAATGAGCAGTTCTTC. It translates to CASSFTTGRRNNEQFF.

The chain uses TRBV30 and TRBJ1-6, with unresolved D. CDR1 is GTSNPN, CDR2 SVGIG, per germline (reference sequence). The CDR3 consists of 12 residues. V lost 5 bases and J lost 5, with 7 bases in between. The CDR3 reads CAWGHNNSPLHF. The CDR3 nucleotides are TGTGCCTGGGGTCACAATAATTCACCCCTCCACTTT.